This TCR beta chain was obtained from a study of blood T cell repertoires in COVID-19. Study details: Material from acute and convalescent COVID-19 was sourced from the United States, Italy and Spain.

Profiled with immunoSEQ multiplex PCR; TCRdb holds only in-frame clones, not every one. The profile shows more than 85,000 clones, roughly 80% of them singletons. The source is a man at least 80 years old with acute or convalescent COVID-19. The sample was peripheral blood.

The CDR3 loop reads CASSSPTASYEQYF. The DNA of the CDR3 is TGTGCCAGCAGCTCTCCCACAGCCTCCTACGAGCAGTACTTC. V gene TRBV3-1 (or the pseudogene TRBV3-2) combines with J gene TRBJ2-7, with unresolved D. The CDR3 runs to 14 residues. The V end lost 5 bases, the J end lost 0 bases, and 11 bases lay between the germline ends. Germline CDR1 and CDR2: LGHDT and YNNKEL (reference sequence).